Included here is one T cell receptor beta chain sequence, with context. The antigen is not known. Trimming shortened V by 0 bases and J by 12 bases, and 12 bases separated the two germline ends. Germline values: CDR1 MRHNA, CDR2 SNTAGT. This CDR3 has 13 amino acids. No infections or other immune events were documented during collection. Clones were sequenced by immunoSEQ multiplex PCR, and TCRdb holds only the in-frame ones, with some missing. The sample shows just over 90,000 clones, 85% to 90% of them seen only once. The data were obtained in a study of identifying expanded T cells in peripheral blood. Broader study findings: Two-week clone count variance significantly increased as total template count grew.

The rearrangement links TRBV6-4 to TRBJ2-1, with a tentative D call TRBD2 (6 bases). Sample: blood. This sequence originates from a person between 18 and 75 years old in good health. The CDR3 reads CASSDSERDLQFF. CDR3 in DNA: TGTGCCAGCAGTGACTCAGAGAGGGACTTGCAGTTCTTC.